This TCR beta chain was captured in a study of tumor-infiltrating lymphocytes in primary liver carcinoma. Overall study context: The study enrolled male and female patients aged 30 to 69 years.

The CDR3 extends over 14 amino acids. Germline V gene data show CDR1 as SEHNR and CDR2 as FQNEAQ (reference sequence). Each 20-30 mg portion of unsorted bulk tissue served as the source for co-extraction of RNA and DNA. TCR beta cDNA was prepared out of roughly 450 ng total RNA by means of a constant-region primer. Three-round nested multiplex PCR performed with slightly modified ARM-PCR produced the TCR beta libraries. The opening two PCR rounds, around 9 cycles each, paired TRBV1-TRBV30 forward primers with a C-beta reverse primer. TCRdb fed the multiplex PCR reads into MiXCR, producing one record per CDR3 protein. The table has some 40,000 distinct CDR3 sequences, around 80% seen once. Note on this clonotype: An end of the junction differs from the germline gene, which may be a read error.

Sequencing used tumor-adjacent normal liver tissue. The chain links TRBV7-9 to TRBJ1-2, with 11 bases that match TRBD1. This TCR came from a man aged 35-49 years with primary liver carcinoma and hepatitis B virus infection. The chain's CDR3 is CASRWDRGFHGYIF. CDR3 sequence (DNA): TGTGCCAGTAGATGGGACAGGGGGTTTCATGGTTACATCTTC. The full variable domain, completed using reference TRBV7-9 and TRBJ1-2, is DTGVSQNPRHKITKRGQNVTFRCDPISEHNRLYWYRQTLGQGPEFLTYFQNEAQLEKSRLLSDRFSAERPKGSFSTLEIQRTEQGDSAMYLCASRWDRGFHGYIFGSGTRLTVV.